This is a list of T cell receptor beta chains from one sample in a study of response to subunit inactivated influenza vaccine. TCRdb fed the RT-PCR reads into MiXCR, producing one record per CDR3 protein. The profile shows 650,000 to 850,000 distinct CDR3 sequences, over 11% of them singletons. Sequenced material: PBMCs from blood, taken 14 to 15 days before vaccination. These receptors came from a middle-aged man who received an inactivated influenza vaccine. The CDR3 runs from the conserved cysteine through the conserved F or W. D genes are given only for firm matches. Part of the rows lack a size; the others show once, few, many or a class for expanded clones.

j_call: TRBJ2-2; v_call: TRBV20-1; d_call: TRBD2; clone_size: many; cdr3_aa: CSANDRDYLNTGELFF
j_call: TRBJ2-5; v_call: TRBV20-1; d_call: NA; clone_size: once; cdr3_aa: CSVQLGREGTQYF
j_call: TRBJ2-1; v_call: TRBV6-5; d_call: NA; clone_size: NA; cdr3_aa: CASSYPYSRRAFDEQFF
j_call: TRBJ1-5; v_call: TRBV7-2; d_call: TRBD1; clone_size: many; cdr3_aa: CASSRDRGQPQHF
j_call: TRBJ2-3; v_call: TRBV5-6; d_call: NA; clone_size: NA; cdr3_aa: CASSPRTANTDTQYF
j_call: TRBJ2-1; v_call: TRBV5-4; d_call: NA; clone_size: NA; cdr3_aa: CASSLSSTEQFF
j_call: TRBJ2-5; v_call: TRBV11-2; d_call: NA; clone_size: few; cdr3_aa: CASSARVAGNFGETQYF
j_call: TRBJ1-2; v_call: TRBV5-6; d_call: NA; clone_size: many; cdr3_aa: CASSLDGGNYGYTF
j_call: TRBJ2-3; v_call: TRBV4-2; d_call: NA; clone_size: many; cdr3_aa: CASSQGTAGFTDTQYF
j_call: TRBJ2-3; v_call: TRBV5-1; d_call: NA; clone_size: many; cdr3_aa: CASSLDSVVTDTQYF
j_call: TRBJ2-1; v_call: TRBV7-9; d_call: TRBD2; clone_size: NA; cdr3_aa: CASSSQSGISYNEQFF
j_call: TRBJ1-5; v_call: TRBV6-5; d_call: NA; clone_size: few; cdr3_aa: CASSYRGQQLNQPQHF
j_call: TRBJ2-2; v_call: TRBV12-3/TRBV12-4; d_call: NA; clone_size: many; cdr3_aa: CASRLTGTGELFF
j_call: TRBJ2-7; v_call: TRBV5-1; d_call: NA; clone_size: NA; cdr3_aa: CASSSRVQGLSYEQYF
j_call: TRBJ2-7; v_call: TRBV5-1; d_call: NA; clone_size: few; cdr3_aa: CASSFDTLAYEQYF
j_call: TRBJ1-3; v_call: TRBV5-1; d_call: NA; clone_size: NA; cdr3_aa: CASSLGSSAYGNTIYF
j_call: TRBJ2-2; v_call: TRBV12-3/TRBV12-4; d_call: NA; clone_size: many; cdr3_aa: CASSTGYKVNTGELFF
j_call: TRBJ2-5; v_call: TRBV11-2; d_call: TRBD2; clone_size: many; cdr3_aa: CASSSPWSGTFGETQYF
j_call: TRBJ2-1; v_call: TRBV20-1; d_call: NA; clone_size: few; cdr3_aa: CSASAVNRHNEQFF
j_call: TRBJ2-1; v_call: TRBV7-2; d_call: NA; clone_size: NA; cdr3_aa: CASSFTQGSGNEQFF
j_call: TRBJ2-2; v_call: TRBV12-3/TRBV12-4; d_call: NA; clone_size: NA; cdr3_aa: CASSFDRSTGELFF
j_call: TRBJ1-1; v_call: TRBV11-2; d_call: NA; clone_size: many; cdr3_aa: CASSYSRLNTEAFF
j_call: TRBJ1-1; v_call: TRBV7-9; d_call: NA; clone_size: many; cdr3_aa: CASSEGVMNTEAFF
j_call: TRBJ2-7; v_call: TRBV20-1; d_call: NA; clone_size: many; cdr3_aa: CSAPSPYEQYF
j_call: TRBJ2-3; v_call: TRBV10-3; d_call: NA; clone_size: few; cdr3_aa: CAISPGSTDTQYF
j_call: TRBJ1-6; v_call: TRBV28; d_call: NA; clone_size: NA; cdr3_aa: CASSQDGNYNSPLHF
j_call: TRBJ1-2; v_call: TRBV7-2; d_call: NA; clone_size: few; cdr3_aa: CASSLSPERTYYGYTF
j_call: TRBJ2-1; v_call: TRBV10-2; d_call: TRBD2; clone_size: few; cdr3_aa: CASRHGTRVSNEQFF
j_call: TRBJ2-7; v_call: TRBV10-1; d_call: TRBD1; clone_size: few; cdr3_aa: CASSAGTGFEQYF
j_call: TRBJ2-1; v_call: TRBV27; d_call: NA; clone_size: NA; cdr3_aa: CAPRRRERDEQFF
j_call: TRBJ2-1; v_call: TRBV20-1; d_call: NA; clone_size: NA; cdr3_aa: CSASEIRQSYNEQFF
j_call: TRBJ2-2; v_call: TRBV12-3/TRBV12-4; d_call: NA; clone_size: NA; cdr3_aa: CASTPGHSTGELFF
j_call: TRBJ1-6; v_call: TRBV12-3/TRBV12-4; d_call: NA; clone_size: many; cdr3_aa: CASSWKVGNSPLHF
j_call: TRBJ2-1; v_call: TRBV12-3/TRBV12-4; d_call: TRBD2; clone_size: few; cdr3_aa: CASRPPVAGEQFF
j_call: TRBJ2-2; v_call: TRBV5-1; d_call: NA; clone_size: many; cdr3_aa: CASSYSYAGELFF
j_call: TRBJ2-1; v_call: TRBV5-1; d_call: NA; clone_size: NA; cdr3_aa: CASSPTEGALYNEQFF